This TCR beta chain is drawn from a study of blood T cell repertoires in COVID-19. There are 14 residues in the CDR3. In germline, CDR1 is MGHRA, CDR2 YSYEKL. V lost 3 bases, J lost 6 bases, and 5 bases stayed unmatched. Clones were read by immunoSEQ multiplex PCR, and TCRdb kept only the in-frame ones, dropping some. The sample contains roughly 400,000 clones, roughly 87% of which appear only once. Sequenced input: PBMCs or T cells enriched from blood (not recorded which). The TCR was taken from a man younger than 35 who had recovered from COVID-19. This chain links TRBV4-1 with TRBJ2-7, with 10 bases that match TRBD1. The CDR3: CASSHSGQGGEQYF. The CDR3 nucleotides are TGCGCCAGCAGCCATAGCGGACAGGGGGGCGAGCAGTACTTC.